This T cell receptor (beta chain) was observed in a study of CD8+CD57+ T cells in acquired aplastic anemia. On the study more broadly: The sorted CD4+ and CD8+ cells yielded an average around 3.4 ug of DNA.

This clonotype was seen a handful of times. Its antigen is not identified. Study-wide results and limits: Levels of CD8+ Simpson's diversity were not significantly distinct in patients versus controls.

Both TCR beta VDJ combination and CDR3 sequence profiling were carried out. Genomic DNA was the template for this profiling. MiXCR, applied by TCRdb to the reads, yields one record per CDR3 protein. This table holds around 170,000 distinct CDR3 sequences, approximately 60% found once. The sequencing input was sorted CD4+, CD8+, or CD8+CD57+ T cells (not recorded which) from PBMCs. This TCR was recovered from a human donor in good health.

The CDR3 spells CASSYVQGAYYEQYF. The CDR3 DNA reads TGTGCCAGCAGTTACGTCCAGGGGGCCTATTACGAGCAGTACTTC. The chain employs TRBV6-5 and TRBJ2-7; 8 positions match TRBD1. CDR3 length equals 15 residues. The germline gives CDR1 MNHEY, CDR2 SVGAGI. The V and J ends lost 2 bases and 4 bases, in that order; junction bases with no gene match: 7.